The present entry profiles one T cell receptor beta chain with its context. The antigen remains unidentified. One end of the junction is discordant with germline, which a read error may explain. The record originates from a study of cytomegalovirus exposure and HLA in healthy donors. Study-level points and caveats: CMV serostatus was the only immune exposure information that was available.

Germline values: CDR1 KGHSH, CDR2 LQKENI. This CDR3 region has 17 residues. The primer mix had 60 Vbeta and 13 Jbeta primers. Some clones are missing from TCRdb's copy, which holds only in-frame ones; the method was immunoSEQ multiplex PCR. Seen here are about 110,000 clones, around 72% observed once, and the top ten hold around 15%. The V and J genes are TRBV18 and TRBJ1-1; weak D call: TRBD1 (5 bases). The clonotype originates from a woman aged 40 to 50 in good health and CMV-seropositive. Material for sequencing was PBMCs. The CDR3 DNA sequence: TGTGCCAGCTCACCATTGATGCTCCGGGGCGCTGGGACTGAAGCTTTTTTT. Translated: CASSPLMLRGAGTEAFF.